This paragraph reports one T cell receptor (beta chain). Antigen specificity is unknown. The sample comes from a study of T cell responses to AZD1222 COVID-19 vaccine. General observations from the study: Baseline seropositivity occurred in only six AZD1222 recipients. Close to half of spike-specific TCRs reportedly recognize unmutated variant regions. Mostly white British, mostly female donors; authors suggested clonal diversity may be underestimated.

Here immunoSEQ multiplex PCR was the method, and the copy in TCRdb shows in-frame clones only, minus some. The sample has 50,000 to 75,000 clones; 89% are singletons. It was second doses at about 4 or about 12 weeks that were pooled. This clonotype was sampled from an adult who received the AZD1222 COVID-19 vaccine. This sample comprised peripheral blood, obtained 28 days after the second AZD1222 dose.

The CDR3 DNA follows: TGTGCCAGCAGCGCCACACAGGGGACCACTGAAGCTTTCTTT. This encodes CASSATQGTTEAFF. This chain connects TRBV5-4 to TRBJ1-1; TRBD1 agrees at 7 bases. V shed 4 bases and J 4 bases; nucleotides not matched to a gene: 7. The CDR3 totals 14 residues. Germline-derived CDR1 and CDR2 are SGHNT and YYREEE (reference sequence).